This T cell receptor beta chain is from a study of shared clonotypes between healthy human individuals. As for this clone: Its antigen is unidentified.

This CDR3 has 17 amino acids. Germline V lookup: CDR1 SQVTM, CDR2 ANQGSEA. V gave up 7 bases and J gave up 0 bases, with 25 bases separating them. Whole-study findings and limits: The sharing of 4% to 5.5% of naive CD4 clonotypes was seen across a handful of donors.

Method: immunoSEQ multiplex PCR; TCRdb's copy keeps in-frame clones and lacks some. Among hundreds of thousands of clones listed, more than 70% were seen once. This receptor was identified in a woman under 40 in good health. The sample taken for sequencing was memory CD4+ T cells sorted from blood. Documented subset: CD45RA-negative fraction. V usage is TRBV29-1 and J usage is TRBJ2-7; TRBD2 might be the D (6 bases). The CDR3 DNA reads as TGCAGCGCAACAACCCGCACCGGGACTGGAAGCTCCTACGAGCAGTACTTC. It translates to CSATTRTGTGSSYEQYF.